This TCR beta chain appears in the sequencing data of a study of blood T cell repertoires in COVID-19. As for the study in general: Sites in the United States, Italy and Spain provided acute and convalescent COVID-19 samples.

This clone was seen more than once but under ten times. TCRdb's table, derived via immunoSEQ multiplex PCR, lists solely in-frame clones and lacks some. The table records around 250,000 clones, 85% to 90% of them present only once. The CDR3 is 15 residues long. Trimming took 5 bases from V and 5 from J; bases not matched to a gene: 0. CDR1 and CDR2 from the germline V gene are SEHNR and FQNEAQ (reference sequence). V gene TRBV7-9 combines with J gene TRBJ2-2; 15 positions agree with TRBD2. Material for sequencing was PBMCs or T cells enriched from blood (not recorded which). This sequence originates from a woman between 50 and 59 years old who had recovered from COVID-19. In nucleotides, the CDR3 is TGTGCCAGCAGCGGACTAGCGGGAGGGACCGGGGAGCTGTTTTTT. It translates to CASSGLAGGTGELFF.